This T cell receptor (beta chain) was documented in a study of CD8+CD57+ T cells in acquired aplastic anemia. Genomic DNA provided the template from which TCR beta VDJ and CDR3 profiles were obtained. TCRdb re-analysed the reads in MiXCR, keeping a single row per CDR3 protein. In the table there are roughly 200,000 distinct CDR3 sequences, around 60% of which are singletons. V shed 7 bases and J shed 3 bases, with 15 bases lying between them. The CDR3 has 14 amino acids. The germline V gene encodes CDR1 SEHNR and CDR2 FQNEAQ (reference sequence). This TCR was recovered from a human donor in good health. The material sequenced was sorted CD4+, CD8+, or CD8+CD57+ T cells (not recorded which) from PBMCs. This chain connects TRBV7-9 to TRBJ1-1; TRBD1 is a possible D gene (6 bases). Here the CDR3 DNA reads TGTGCCAGCATCCCTCCGGGACAACACACTGAAGCTTTCTTT. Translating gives CASIPPGQHTEAFF.